One and the same sample provided the 27 T cell receptor beta chains below, sequenced in a study of T cells in Graves' hyperthyroidism and ophthalmopathy. Amplified TCR beta CDR3 regions derived from RNA transcripts. Initially, a first-round RT-PCR of the TCR CDR3 employed the HTBI primer set. TCRdb ran MiXCR on the multiplex PCR reads and lists one entry per CDR3 protein. The sample contains hundreds of thousands of distinct CDR3 sequences, about 19% of which appear only once. The specimen was blood. Receptors were obtained from a woman in her forties or fifties with Graves' hyperthyroidism that later progressed to Graves' ophthalmopathy.

The rearrangement uses TRBV7-9 and TRBJ2-6, with D maybe TRBD2 (6 bases). The V gene lost 5 bases and the J gene lost 4 bases, with 18 bases spanning the gap. The germline gives CDR1 SEHNR, CDR2 FQNEAQ (reference sequence). The length of the CDR3 is 17 residues. The CDR3 here is CASSPRDGGYGANVLTF. The CDR3 region has the DNA TGTGCCAGCAGCCCGCGGGACGGGGGATACGGGGCCAACGTCCTGACTTTC.

The chain carries TRBV10-3 and TRBJ1-1; 9 nucleotides line up with TRBD1. J gave up 6 bases and V 2 bases, and 16 bases lay outside the gene matches. Per the germline V gene, CDR1 is ENHRY and CDR2 is SYGVKD. The CDR3 consists of 18 residues. The CDR3 loop is CAISEPLLDRGIRAEAFF. In DNA form, the CDR3 reads TGTGCCATCAGTGAGCCGCTACTCGACAGGGGGATTCGCGCTGAAGCTTTCTTT.

This sequence joins TRBV11-3 and TRBJ1-4; TRBD1 is a possible D gene (5 bases). The CDR3 is 13 amino acids. Germline V gives CDR1 SGHNT, CDR2 YENEEA. The ends were cut back, 5 bases at V and 7 bases at J, with 11 bases in the middle. CDR3 bases: TGTGCCAGCAGCACGGGGCGGGGTGAAAAACTGTTTTTT. Amino acid sequence: CASSTGRGEKLFF.

This chain links TRBV29-1 with TRBJ1-2, with no clear D. CDR1 is SQVTM, CDR2 ANQGSEA, per germline. Trimming cost V 4 bases and J 2 bases, with 11 bases left between them. The CDR3 sequence is 13 residues long. The CDR3, as DNA: TGCAGCGTTGGCAGCCTGGCCAACTATGGCTACACCTTC. Protein: CSVGSLANYGYTF. The full variable domain, with the rest looked up from reference TRBV29-1 and TRBJ1-2, is SAVISQKPSRDICQRGTSLTIQCQVDSQVTMMFWYRQQPGQSLTLIATANQGSEATYESGFVIDKFPISRPNLTFSTLTVSNMSPEDSSIYLCSVGSLANYGYTFGSGTRLTVV.

The chain uses TRBV5-1 and TRBJ2-5, with TRBD1 matching 9 bases. This CDR3 comprises 16 residues. Germline CDR1 reads SGHRS; CDR2 reads YFSETQ. Unmatched junction bases numbered 3, after V lost 0 bases and J lost 0 bases. CDR3 bases: TGCGCCAGCAGCTTGGCGACAGGGGGGAACCAAGAGACCCAGTACTTC. Translated, it gives CASSLATGGNQETQYF.

This clonotype was recorded at least ten times. The V and J genes are TRBV7-9 and TRBJ2-1, with 8 nucleotides matching TRBD2. This CDR3 spans 15 amino acids. Germline V gene data show CDR1 as SEHNR and CDR2 as FQNEAQ (reference sequence). V lost 1 base, J lost 9 bases, and 8 bases stayed unmatched. This CDR3 is CASSLVAGGPPEQFF. The CDR3 bases are TGTGCCAGCAGCTTAGTGGCGGGGGGACCTCCTGAGCAGTTCTTC.

This clonotype was seen more than once but under ten times. The V call is TRBV10-3, the J call TRBJ2-2; D is uncertain. The CDR3 is 14 residues long. Germline lookup yields CDR1 ENHRY and CDR2 SYGVKD. Trimming took 9 bases from V and 5 from J, leaving 16 bases between them. The CDR3 region is CAMTKGPETGELFF. As DNA, the CDR3 is TGTGCCATGACGAAGGGCCCGGAGACCGGGGAGCTGTTTTTT.

This clonotype was counted ten times or more. The rearrangement links TRBV18 to TRBJ1-3; D is unresolved. Germline CDR1 reads KGHSH; CDR2 reads LQKENI. Deletions cut 3 bases from V and 1 base from J, with 7 bases between. This CDR3 is 14 amino acids long. The CDR3 here is CASSPAGSGNTIYF. The CDR3 nucleotides are TGTGCCAGCTCACCGGCGGGGTCTGGAAACACCATATATTTT. The full variable domain, with the rest looked up from reference TRBV18 and TRBJ1-3, is NAGVMQNPRHLVRRRGQEARLRCSPMKGHSHVYWYRQLPEEGLKFMVYLQKENIIDESGMPKERFSAEFPKEGPSILRIQQVVRGDSAAYFCASSPAGSGNTIYFGEGSWLTVV.

The rearrangement joins TRBV12-3 or TRBV12-4 to TRBJ1-1, with D unresolved. The CDR3 has 11 residues. The V gene lost 1 base and the J gene lost 8 bases, with 5 bases spanning the gap. CDR3 region: CASSLVREAFF. The CDR3 DNA sequence: TGTGCCAGCAGTTTAGTCCGGGAAGCTTTCTTT.

This clonotype occurred once. The chain joins TRBV25-1 to TRBJ1-4; the D is unclear. The CDR3 length is 15 residues. CDR1 is MGHDK, CDR2 SYGVNS, per germline. The V gene lost 3 bases and the J gene lost 6 bases, with 14 bases spanning the gap. CDR3 region: CASSDVSVKDEKLFF. The CDR3 DNA reads TGTGCCAGCAGTGATGTGTCAGTTAAAGATGAAAAACTGTTTTTT.

The chain has TRBV12-3 or TRBV12-4 and TRBJ2-7; perhaps D is TRBD1 or TRBD2 (5 bases each). The CDR3 extends over 14 amino acids. V dropped 7 bases and J dropped 0 bases, with 13 bases sitting between them. CDR3 sequence: CASTAGTSSYEQYF. The CDR3, as DNA: TGTGCCAGCACAGCCGGGACCAGCTCCTACGAGCAGTACTTC.

This chain links TRBV6-6 with TRBJ1-4; maybe TRBD1 (5 bases). V lost 0 bases, J lost 10 bases, and 15 bases lay in between. This CDR3 spans 15 amino acids. Germline loops: CDR1 MNHNY, CDR2 SVGAGI (reference sequence). CDR3 residues: CASSYSIGGMGKLFF. The CDR3 DNA follows: TGTGCCAGCAGTTACTCGATTGGGGGTATGGGAAAACTGTTTTTT.

The rearrangement joins TRBV7-8 to TRBJ1-1; D ambiguous. V was clipped by 5 bases and J by 3 bases, with 10 bases between them. The CDR3 has 13 amino acids. Germline-derived CDR1 and CDR2 are SGHVS and FQNEAQ. The CDR3 loop reads CASSLRQDTEAFF. DNA for the CDR3: TGTGCCAGCAGCCTGCGACAAGACACTGAAGCTTTCTTT.

This clonotype was detected only a few times. The chain couples TRBV19 to TRBJ1-6, with 11 bases matching TRBD1. Germline loops: CDR1 LNHDA, CDR2 SQIVND (reference sequence). This CDR3 has 17 amino acids. After removal of 6 bases from V and 10 bases from J, the junction contained 14 bases not matched to a gene. In DNA, the CDR3 is TGTGCCAGTAGCCGATCCCCGGACAGGGGGCCGTGGTCACCCCTCCACTTT. Its translation: CASSRSPDRGPWSPLHF.

Many counts were recorded for this clonotype. This rearrangement joins TRBV20-1 to TRBJ1-1; tentatively, D is TRBD1 (6 bases). The CDR3 extends over 12 amino acids. Per germline, CDR1 DFQATT and CDR2 SNEGSKA (reference sequence). V shed 4 bases and J shed 2 bases, with 8 bases lying between them. The CDR3 here is CSANRANTEAFF. The CDR3 DNA sequence: TGCAGTGCTAACAGGGCTAACACTGAAGCTTTCTTT.

The sample holds a few counts of this clonotype. The chain is built from TRBV10-3 and TRBJ1-3, with D tentatively TRBD1 (6 bases). V shed 3 bases and J shed 0 bases, with 18 bases lying between them. Germline loops: CDR1 ENHRY, CDR2 SYGVKD. The CDR3 is 18 amino acids. The CDR3 protein is CAISEGGPGAVSGNTIYF. CDR3 in DNA: TGTGCCATCAGTGAAGGAGGCCCAGGGGCCGTCTCTGGAAACACCATATATTTT.

As to this clonotype: Since a much larger clone is just one base distant, this may be a read error. The genes are TRBV12-3 or TRBV12-4 and TRBJ2-1; tentatively, D is TRBD1 or TRBD2 (5 bases each). The CDR3 has 15 amino acids. The germline V and J ends were trimmed by 3 bases and 5 bases, with 14 bases remaining between them. Here the CDR3 reads CASSFGTASHNEQFF. Here the CDR3 DNA reads TGTGCCAGCAGTTTCGGGACGGCTTCCCACAATGAGCAGTTCTTC.

Only a few counts were recorded for this clonotype. The V gene is TRBV9, the J gene TRBJ1-2, with a weak D call TRBD1 (5 bases). V lost 4 bases and J lost 7, with 14 bases in between. In germline, CDR1 is SGDLS, CDR2 YYNGEE. The CDR3 spans 13 residues. This CDR3 reads CASSMDPGGGYTF. CDR3 DNA sequence: TGTGCCAGCAGCATGGACCCCGGGGGTGGCTACACCTTC.

This clonotype was observed a few times. CDR3 sequence reads: CSARDTLRNNEQFF. The CDR3 DNA is TGCAGTGCTCGGGATACTTTGAGGAACAATGAGCAGTTCTTC. The V gene is TRBV20-1, the J gene TRBJ2-1; TRBD2 might be the D (5 bases). The CDR3 length is 14 residues. Germline V gene data show CDR1 as DFQATT and CDR2 as SNEGSKA (reference sequence). V lost 5 bases and J lost 5, with 16 bases in between.

The chain carries TRBV6-1 and TRBJ1-5; 8 bases fit TRBD1. Germline loops: CDR1 MNHNS, CDR2 SASEGT. This CDR3 contains 16 residues. V lost 6 bases and J lost 7; bases outside the gene matches: 14. Here the CDR3 DNA reads TGTGCCAGCAGGGCTGACAGGGGCCCAATCAACCAGCCCCAGCATTTT. Its protein product is CASRADRGPINQPQHF.

Only a few counts were recorded for this clonotype. The chain combines TRBV6-1 with TRBJ1-2; D unresolved. Germline values: CDR1 MNHNS, CDR2 SASEGT. This CDR3 is 17 amino acids long. V lost 7 bases and J lost 5, with 26 bases in between. The CDR3 DNA reads TGTGCCAGCACTCCTCGGGCCGGGTCCAAGTTTTGGTATGGCTACACCTTC. Its translation: CASTPRAGSKFWYGYTF.

A single count supports this clonotype. The J gene is TRBJ2-4, the V gene TRBV3-1, with 15 bases aligning to TRBD2. The CDR3 length is 18 residues. Germline V lookup: CDR1 LGHDT, CDR2 YNNKEL (reference sequence). With V trimmed by 4 bases and J by 3 bases, 7 bases remained unmatched. CDR3 bases: TGTGCCAGCAGCCCTGGACTAGCGGGGGGGCCGCGCAAAAACATTCAGTACTTC. Translating gives CASSPGLAGGPRKNIQYF.

This clonotype was seen more than once but under ten times. The gene calls are TRBV2 and TRBJ2-2, with D tentatively TRBD2 (6 bases). In germline, CDR1 is SNHLY, CDR2 FYNNEI. V was clipped by 9 bases and J by 0 bases, with 17 bases between them. The CDR3 covers 16 residues. CDR3 bases: TGTGCCAGTCTTTTATACGGGACTGCGAACACCGGGGAGCTGTTTTTT. Encoded protein: CASLLYGTANTGELFF.

This clonotype was detected many times. V and J are TRBV11-2 and TRBJ1-1, with D unresolved. The CDR3 is made up of 14 amino acids. Trimming left V 3 bases short and J 0 bases short, with 8 bases between. Per the germline V gene, CDR1 is SGHAT and CDR2 is FQNNGV. The CDR3 reads CASSFGRMNTEAFF. The CDR3, as DNA: TGTGCCAGCAGCTTTGGGCGGATGAACACTGAAGCTTTCTTT.

This clonotype was seen at least ten times. The chain carries TRBV18 and TRBJ2-7; TRBD1 might be the D (6 bases). The germline V gene encodes CDR1 KGHSH and CDR2 LQKENI. Between the trimmed V and J ends, which lost 2 bases and 0 bases, there was a span of 8 bases. The CDR3 is made up of 14 amino acids. The CDR3 loop is CASSPNRDSYEQYF. CDR3 coding DNA: TGTGCCAGCTCACCAAACAGGGACTCCTACGAGCAGTACTTC.

This chain joins TRBV14 and TRBJ1-1; tentatively, D is TRBD1 (6 bases). The CDR3 loop spans 15 amino acids. V was shortened by 0 bases and J by 4 bases, with 12 bases between the two germline ends. Germline values: CDR1 SGHDN, CDR2 FVKESK. In DNA form, the CDR3 reads TGTGCCAGCAGCCAAGAATTTGGGGGGGCCACTGAAGCTTTCTTT. Encoded protein: CASSQEFGGATEAFF.

The V gene is TRBV24-1, the J gene TRBJ2-1, with D possibly matching TRBD2 (5 bases). The CDR3 totals 15 residues. V gave up 6 bases and J gave up 0 bases, with 11 bases separating them. CDR1 is KGHDR, CDR2 SFDVKD, per germline. The CDR3 sequence: CATSRDISSYNEQFF. CDR3 DNA sequence: TGTGCCACCAGTCGGGATATCAGCTCCTACAATGAGCAGTTCTTC.